This T cell receptor beta chain stems from a study of T cell repertoires in cytomegalovirus infection. Study background: Both a matching HLA type and CMV infection were indicated by public TCR beta signatures.

TCRdb passed the reads through MiXCR, listing each CDR3 protein once. Among approximately 500,000 distinct CDR3 sequences, around 11% were seen once, and the ten largest hold 9.5% to 13%. Overall study findings and caveats: The study identified carriers of CMV plus the relevant HLA from cumulative public TCR beta family frequency. The ex vivo response was dominated by HLA-C-restricted CMV-specific TCR beta clonotypes.

This clonotype occurred a few times. Its matching antigen is unknown. The CDR3 has 13 amino acids. Trimming cost V 7 bases and J 5 bases, with 13 bases left between them. Germline lookup yields CDR1 MDHEN and CDR2 SYDVKM. The rearrangement links TRBV28 to TRBJ2-3; D possibly corresponds to TRBD2 (7 bases). The receptor's source is a human donor in good health (CMV status not recorded). Some clones in this sample may be carry-over from other donors' samples. The sample comprised PBMCs. The DNA for the CDR3 is TGTGCCAGCAAGGGGGGGGCGGAAGATACGCAGTATTTT. Translated: CASKGGAEDTQYF. The full variable domain, with the rest looked up from reference TRBV28 and TRBJ2-3, is DVKVTQSSRYLVKRTGEKVFLECVQDMDHENMFWYRQDPGLGLRLIYFSYDVKMKEKGDIPEGYSVSREKKERFSLILESASTNQTSMYLCASKGGAEDTQYFGPGTRLTVL.